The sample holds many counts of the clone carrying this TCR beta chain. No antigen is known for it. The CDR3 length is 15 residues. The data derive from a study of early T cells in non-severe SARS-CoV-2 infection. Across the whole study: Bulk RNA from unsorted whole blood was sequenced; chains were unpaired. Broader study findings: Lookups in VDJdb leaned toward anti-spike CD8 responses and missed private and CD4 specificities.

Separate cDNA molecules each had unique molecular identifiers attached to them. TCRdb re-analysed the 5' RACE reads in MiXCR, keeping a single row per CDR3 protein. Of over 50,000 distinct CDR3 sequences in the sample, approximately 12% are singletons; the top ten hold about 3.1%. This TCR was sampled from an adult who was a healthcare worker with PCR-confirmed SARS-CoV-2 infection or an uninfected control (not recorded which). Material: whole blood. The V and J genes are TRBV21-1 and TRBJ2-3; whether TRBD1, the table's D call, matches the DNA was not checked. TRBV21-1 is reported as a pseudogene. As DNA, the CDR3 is TGTGCCAGCAGCTCCTCTGAGGGGGGGACAGATACGCAGTATTTT. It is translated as CASSSSEGGTDTQYF.